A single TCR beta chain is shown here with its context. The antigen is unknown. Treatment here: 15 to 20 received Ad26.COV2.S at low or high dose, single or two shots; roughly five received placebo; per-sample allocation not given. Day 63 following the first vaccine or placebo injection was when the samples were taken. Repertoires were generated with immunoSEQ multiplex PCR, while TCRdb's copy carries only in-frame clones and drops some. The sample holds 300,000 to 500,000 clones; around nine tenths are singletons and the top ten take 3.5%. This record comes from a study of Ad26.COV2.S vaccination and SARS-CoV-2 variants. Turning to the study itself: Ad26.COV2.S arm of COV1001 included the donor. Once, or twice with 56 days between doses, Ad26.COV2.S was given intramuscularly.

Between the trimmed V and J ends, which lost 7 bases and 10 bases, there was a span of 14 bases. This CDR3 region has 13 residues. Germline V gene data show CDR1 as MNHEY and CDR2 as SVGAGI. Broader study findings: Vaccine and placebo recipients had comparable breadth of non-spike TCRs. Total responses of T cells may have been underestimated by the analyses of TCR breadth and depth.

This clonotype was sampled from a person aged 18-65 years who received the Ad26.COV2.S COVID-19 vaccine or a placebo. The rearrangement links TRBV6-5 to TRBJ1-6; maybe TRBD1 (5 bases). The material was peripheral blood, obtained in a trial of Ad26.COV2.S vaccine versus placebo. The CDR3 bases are TGTGCCAGCACAAGGGGCGGTAGGTCACCCCTCCACTTT. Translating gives CASTRGGRSPLHF.